This record concerns one T cell receptor (beta chain) sequence. These data originate in a study of blood T cell repertoires in COVID-19. For the study at large: Specimens from acute and convalescent COVID-19 originated in the United States, Italy and Spain.

Authors' processing steps: By means of reference gene primer amplification, nucleated cell counts were estimated. Libraries were prepared by immunoSEQ multiplex PCR; TCRdb keeps only in-frame clonotypes and omits some of them. D and trimming come from the DNA, and the V and J calls and clone size come from that table. The sample includes tens of thousands of clones, roughly 88% of them seen just once. CDR3 length equals 15 residues. V lost 5 bases, J lost 1 base, and 8 bases stayed unmatched. CDR1 and CDR2 from the germline V gene are ENHRY and SYGVKD. The sample consisted of peripheral blood. This sequence joins TRBV10-3 and TRBJ2-7, with 7 bases matching TRBD2. This sequence was found in a man in his forties or fifties with active COVID-19. The CDR3 DNA is TGTGCCATCAGTCCGGGCGGAGCGGGGTCCTACGAGCAGTACTTC. Protein: CAISPGGAGSYEQYF.